The entry below gives a single T cell receptor beta chain sequence along with its context. Per germline, CDR1 GTSNPN and CDR2 SVGIG (reference sequence). Trimming took 2 bases from V and 7 from J, leaving 12 bases between them. The CDR3 is 14 residues long. The data belong to a study of blood T cell repertoires in COVID-19. Assay used: immunoSEQ multiplex PCR; TCRdb lists only in-frame clones, some missing. The sample holds about 66,000 clones, over 75% seen once. The sequenced sample was peripheral blood. The chain joins TRBV30 to TRBJ1-6; weak D call: TRBD1 (6 bases). The receptor was isolated from a man between 65 and 80 years old with acute or convalescent COVID-19. The CDR3 bases are TGTGCCTGGAGTCGGGCAGGGACAAATTCACCCCTCCACTTT. This translates into CAWSRAGTNSPLHF.